These 14 T cell receptor beta chains originate from one sample sequenced in a study of T-cell reconstitution after alpha-beta-depleted transplantation in children. Library preparation (for TCRbeta) was performed with unique molecular identifiers. TCRdb reanalysed the PCR reads using MiXCR and keeps one entry per CDR3 protein. The sample lists 750,000 to 950,000 distinct CDR3 sequences; around 17% were seen once. Sequenced material: PBMCs, mostly from graft donor cells, taken 360 days after TCRalphabeta/CD19-depleted stem cell transplant. These receptors originate from a male patient between 10 and 17 years old who had a stem cell transplant for acute lymphoblastic leukemia, so the T cells may come from the graft donor.

This chain links TRBV6-5 with TRBJ2-7, with D possibly being TRBD1 or TRBD2 (5 bases each). Germline lookup yields CDR1 MNHEY and CDR2 SVGAGI. The CDR3 contains 14 residues. V was shortened by 2 bases and J by 6 bases, with 14 bases between the two germline ends. CDR3 region: CASSYAARGIEQYF. CDR3 in DNA: TGTGCCAGCAGTTACGCAGCGAGGGGAATCGAGCAGTACTTC.

This clonotype turned up a few times. The V gene is TRBV4-1, the J gene TRBJ2-3, with D unresolved. V lost 5 bases, J lost 0 bases, and 15 bases lay in between. The germline V gene has CDR1 MGHRA and CDR2 YSYEKL. There are 16 residues in the CDR3. The CDR3 is CASSNPRTGSTDTQYF. The CDR3 region has the DNA TGCGCCAGCAGCAACCCCCGGACCGGGAGCACAGATACGCAGTATTTT.

The gene calls are TRBV20-1 and TRBJ1-1; the D is unclear. The CDR3 contains 12 residues. Trimming removed 6 bases at V and 2 bases at J, with 10 bases between. Germline V gives CDR1 DFQATT, CDR2 SNEGSKA (reference sequence). This CDR3 is CSAPWANTEAFF. CDR3 in DNA: TGCAGTGCGCCCTGGGCCAACACTGAAGCTTTCTTT.

The chain links TRBV29-1 to TRBJ2-2; tentative D call: TRBD1 (6 bases). V was cut by 3 bases and J by 4 bases, with 12 bases left in between. This CDR3 has 14 residues. Per germline, CDR1 SQVTM and CDR2 ANQGSEA. The CDR3 nucleotides read TGCAGCGTTGATGTTGGGGGCCCCACCGGGGAGCTGTTTTTT. Translating gives CSVDVGGPTGELFF.

This clonotype appeared a few times. The chain uses TRBV29-1 and TRBJ2-7; 7 bases are a match to TRBD1. With V trimmed by 7 bases and J by 3 bases, 3 bases remained unmatched. The CDR3 spans 11 residues. CDR1 is SQVTM and CDR2 is ANQGSEA in the germline V gene. In DNA, the CDR3 is TGCAGCGGCTACAGGGGCTACGAGCAGTACTTC. Translating gives CSGYRGYEQYF.

This clonotype came up a few times. V is TRBV20-1 and J is TRBJ2-5, with 12 bases lining up with TRBD1. Germline trimming cut 2 bases from V and 6 bases from J; bases unmatched to any gene: 4. The CDR3 consists of 14 residues. The germline CDR1 and CDR2 sequences are DFQATT and SNEGSKA (reference sequence). The CDR3 protein is CSARWDRGLKTQYF. CDR3 sequence (DNA): TGCAGTGCTAGATGGGACAGGGGGCTGAAGACCCAGTACTTC.

This clonotype was seen more than once but under ten times. The J gene is TRBJ2-1, the V gene TRBV20-1; TRBD2 matches at 8 bases. Trimming took 4 bases from V and 5 from J; bases not matched to a gene: 19. This CDR3 is 18 amino acids long. Germline V lookup: CDR1 DFQATT, CDR2 SNEGSKA (reference sequence). The CDR3 reads CSAKPRYTGLAPDNEQFF. As DNA, the CDR3 is TGCAGTGCTAAGCCGCGGTACACCGGACTAGCACCCGACAATGAGCAGTTCTTC.

This chain uses TRBV5-1 with TRBJ2-1; 10 bases are shared with TRBD2. Germline CDR1 SGHRS, CDR2 YFSETQ. The J segment lost 3 bases and the V segment lost 0 bases, leaving 3 bases of the junction unmatched. This CDR3 comprises 16 residues. CDR3 sequence: CASSLAWTSGYNEQFF. For the CDR3, the DNA is TGCGCCAGCAGCTTGGCCTGGACTAGCGGCTACAATGAGCAGTTCTTC.

This clonotype was observed a few times. The J gene is TRBJ1-1, the V gene TRBV20-1, with unresolved D. There are 11 residues in the CDR3. Trimming left V 5 bases short and J 5 bases short, with 9 bases between. Germline loops: CDR1 DFQATT, CDR2 SNEGSKA (reference sequence). CDR3: CSARAGTEAFF. The DNA for the CDR3 is TGCAGTGCTCGAGCGGGAACTGAAGCTTTCTTT.

This clonotype was counted only a few times. The chain uses TRBV12-3 or TRBV12-4 and TRBJ2-7; TRBD1 is a possible D gene (5 bases). Between the trimmed V and J ends, which lost 2 bases and 5 bases, there was a span of 10 bases. CDR3 length: 13 amino acids. CDR3 residues: CASSLIQGHEQYF. In DNA form, the CDR3 reads TGTGCCAGCAGTTTAATTCAGGGTCACGAGCAGTACTTC.

Only a few counts were recorded for this clonotype. The chain recombines TRBV20-1 with TRBJ1-2; 8 bases match TRBD1. CDR1 and CDR2 (germline): DFQATT, SNEGSKA (reference sequence). The junction had 5 bases not matched to a gene; V was cut back by 3 bases and J by 5 bases. There are 13 residues in the CDR3. For the CDR3, the DNA is TGCAGTGCTAGGCGGACAGGGCTTTATGGCTACACCTTC. This encodes CSARRTGLYGYTF.

The V call is TRBV7-8, the J call TRBJ2-3; 8 nucleotides align to TRBD2. Per the germline V gene, CDR1 is SGHVS and CDR2 is FQNEAQ. Trimming removed 7 bases from V and 0 bases from J; junction bases left unmatched: 15. CDR3 size: 18 residues. CDR3 protein: CASNLFFRKRESTDTQYF. DNA for the CDR3: TGTGCCAGCAACCTCTTCTTTCGCAAGCGGGAGAGCACAGATACGCAGTATTTT.

This clonotype turned up a few times. The genes are TRBV7-8 and TRBJ2-7; D not certain. CDR3 length: 14 residues. V was trimmed by 0 bases and J by 4 bases, leaving 10 bases between them. From germline, CDR1 is SGHVS and CDR2 FQNEAQ. The CDR3 protein is CASSLARKPYEQYF. DNA for the CDR3: TGTGCCAGCAGCTTAGCGCGGAAACCTTACGAGCAGTACTTC.

V and J are TRBV19 and TRBJ1-1, with D maybe TRBD1 (6 bases). In germline, CDR1 is LNHDA, CDR2 SQIVND (reference sequence). The CDR3 length is 14 residues. The V end lost 7 bases, the J end lost 5 bases, and 17 bases lay between the germline ends. As DNA, the CDR3 is TGTGCCAGTAAATTTCCGGGGGCGCGTACTGAAGCTTTCTTT. It translates to CASKFPGARTEAFF.